The following is a T cell receptor (beta chain) sequence with its context. What it binds is unknown. Sequenced by immunoSEQ multiplex PCR; TCRdb stores in-frame clones only, minus some. The sample holds about 980,000 clones, less than 85% seen once. Donors, without exception, were Caucasian adults residing in Nashville, Tennessee. The sample comes from a study of shared clonotypes between healthy human individuals. Study background: A donor's plate count was three for CD4 naive and three for CD4 memory; CD8 naive had two and CD8 memory one. Overall study findings and caveats: Roughly 4.6% of naive CD4 clonotypes were common to a few donors. Depth was large, yet rarefaction showed that sorted-subset sequencing was incomplete.

Germline loops: CDR1 MDHEN, CDR2 SYDVKM. V lost 2 bases and J 4 bases, leaving 6 bases between the germline ends. The CDR3 spans 13 residues. The specimen sequenced was memory CD4+ T cells sorted from blood. Regarding subset: CD45RA-negative fraction. The TCR was taken from a man between 18 and 29 years old in good health. This sequence joins TRBV28 and TRBJ1-5; no clear D. The CDR3 loop reads CASSLERNQPQHF. DNA of the CDR3: TGTGCCAGCAGTTTAGAGAGGAATCAGCCCCAGCATTTT.